These T cell receptor beta chains were read from a single sample in a study of blood T cell repertoires in COVID-19. Only in-frame clones appear in the TCRdb table, and some are missing; sequencing was by immunoSEQ multiplex PCR. The sample records under 170,000 clones, 70% to 90% being singletons. The sample consisted of peripheral blood. The receptors were sampled from an older man with acute or convalescent COVID-19. Both conserved end residues are part of each CDR3. A D gene is named only where the DNA matches it firmly. Size is omitted from some rows. Given values are once, few, many or a class for expanded clones.

TRBV9	16	TRBJ2-3	.	.	CASSVGISGSADTQYF	TGTGCCAGCAGCGTAGGTATTTCGGGATCGGCGGATACGCAGTATTTT
TRBV28	14	TRBJ1-2	TRBD1	.	CASSSNRGLYGYTF	TGTGCCAGCTCCTCTAACAGGGGCCTTTATGGCTACACCTTC
TRBV6-5	13	TRBJ1-2	TRBD1	.	CASRSTGVYGYTF	TGTGCCAGCAGGTCAACAGGGGTGTATGGCTACACCTTC
TRBV7-8	14	TRBJ2-2	TRBD2	once	CASSGRGVTGELFF	TGTGCCAGCAGCGGCCGGGGGGTGACCGGGGAGCTGTTTTTT
TRBV6-2/TRBV6-3	15	TRBJ2-1	TRBD2	.	CAINPAGGGYNEQFF	TGTGCCATCAACCCAGCGGGAGGGGGGTACAATGAGCAGTTCTTC
TRBV4-3	15	TRBJ1-5	TRBD1	.	CASSQATGVNQPQHF	TGCGCCAGCAGCCAAGCGACAGGGGTGAATCAGCCCCAGCATTTT
TRBV30	15	TRBJ2-3	.	.	CAWSDRTVPTDTQYF	TGTGCCTGGAGTGACCGGACAGTTCCCACAGATACGCAGTATTTT
TRBV6-1	16	TRBJ2-1	TRBD2	.	CASSDPGTSGRYEQFF	TGTGCCAGCAGTGATCCCGGGACTAGCGGGAGATATGAGCAGTTCTTC
TRBV3-1/TRBV3-2	13	TRBJ2-5	TRBD2	.	CASSQERGGAQYF	TGTGCCAGCAGCCAAGAAAGGGGAGGGGCCCAGTACTTC
TRBV4-1	13	TRBJ2-7	.	.	CASRETGAYEQYF	TGCGCCAGCAGGGAGACAGGAGCCTACGAGCAGTACTTC
TRBV7-2	15	TRBJ1-2	.	.	CASSLQRGGLSGYTF	TGTGCCAGCAGCCTCCAGAGGGGGGGGTTGTCTGGCTACACCTTC
TRBV5-1	14	TRBJ1-2	TRBD1	.	CASSSTGGNPGYTF	TGCGCCAGCAGCTCGACAGGGGGTAACCCGGGCTACACCTTC
TRBV19	15	TRBJ2-3	TRBD2	once	CASTISGRAPDTQYF	TGTGCCAGTACCATTAGCGGGAGGGCCCCAGATACGCAGTATTTT
TRBV28	13	TRBJ2-4	.	.	CASGGDTKNIQYF	TGTGCCAGCGGGGGGGACACTAAAAACATTCAGTACTTC
TRBV5-1	15	TRBJ1-4	TRBD1	.	CASSLRTGGSEKLFF	TGCGCCAGCAGCTTGCGAACAGGGGGTTCCGAAAAACTGTTTTTT
TRBV11-2	15	TRBJ2-7	.	.	CASSLDRGGRYEQYF	TGTGCCAGCAGCTTAGACAGGGGTGGTAGATACGAGCAGTACTTC